A selection of T cell receptor beta chains follows, all from one sample in a study of CD4 and CD8 cells across lung adenocarcinoma regions. TCRdb reprocessed the PCR reads via MiXCR and lists one record per CDR3 protein. The sample shows 20,000 to 25,000 distinct CDR3 sequences, about 50% of them seen only once. The specimen was CD8+ T cells from the center of a lung tumor. The receptors derive from a female donor with lung adenocarcinoma. The CD4 and CD8 labels of this study may be unreliable. Each CDR3 is given with its conserved first and last residue. A D gene is named only where the DNA matches it firmly. Clone size is given for some rows only: seen once, a few or many times, or a class if the clone is expanded.

J gene: TRBJ1-5; V gene: TRBV7-8; clone size: once; D gene: .; CDR3 protein: CASSSSENQPQHF; CDR3 DNA: TGTGCCAGCAGCTCCTCAGAGAATCAGCCCCAGCATTTT
J gene: TRBJ2-4; V gene: TRBV6-1; clone size: .; D gene: TRBD2; CDR3 protein: CASSEKPSGRAWSKNIQYF; CDR3 DNA: TGTGCCAGCAGTGAAAAGCCTAGCGGGAGGGCCTGGTCCAAAAACATTCAGTACTTC
J gene: TRBJ2-3; V gene: TRBV6-1; clone size: .; D gene: TRBD2; CDR3 protein: CASRTSGTDMQYF; CDR3 DNA: TGTGCCAGCAGGACTAGCGGCACAGACATGCAGTATTTT
J gene: TRBJ2-3; V gene: TRBV6-2/TRBV6-3; clone size: once; D gene: .; CDR3 protein: CATESLRLYQDTQYF; CDR3 DNA: TGTGCCACCGAGTCGCTTAGGCTTTACCAAGATACGCAGTATTTT
J gene: TRBJ2-1; V gene: TRBV14; clone size: few; D gene: TRBD1; CDR3 protein: CASSRRYPDRVVDEQFF; CDR3 DNA: TGTGCCAGCAGCCGAAGGTACCCGGACAGGGTTGTCGATGAGCAGTTCTTC
J gene: TRBJ2-2; V gene: TRBV27; clone size: many; D gene: .; CDR3 protein: CASHGGQGTGELFF; CDR3 DNA: TGTGCCAGCCACGGTGGGCAGGGGACCGGGGAGCTGTTTTTT
J gene: TRBJ2-7; V gene: TRBV11-2; clone size: .; D gene: TRBD2; CDR3 protein: CASSPLTSGRAKNTQYF; CDR3 DNA: TGTGCCAGCAGCCCGCTAACGAGCGGGAGGGCCAAAAATACGCAGTACTTC
J gene: TRBJ2-4; V gene: TRBV27; clone size: once; D gene: .; CDR3 protein: CARGAKDIQYF; CDR3 DNA: TGTGCCCGCGGAGCCAAAGATATTCAGTACTTT
J gene: TRBJ2-4; V gene: TRBV10-1; clone size: .; D gene: TRBD1; CDR3 protein: CGSRGLGAKDTQYF; CDR3 DNA: TGCGGCAGCAGGGGGCTGGGGGCCAAAGACACGCAGTACTTC
J gene: TRBJ2-4; V gene: TRBV6-1; clone size: .; D gene: .; CDR3 protein: CASKGPGEQKIQYF; CDR3 DNA: TGTGCGAGCAAGGGGCCGGGTGAGCAAAAGATCCAGTACTTC
J gene: TRBJ2-7; V gene: TRBV28; clone size: few; D gene: .; CDR3 protein: CASSVGGPAYEQYF; CDR3 DNA: TGTGCCAGCAGTGTCGGCGGACCCGCCTACGAGCAGTACTTC
J gene: TRBJ2-7; V gene: TRBV10-1; clone size: .; D gene: TRBD2; CDR3 protein: CAGSGGRAEDTQYF; CDR3 DNA: TGCGCGGGGAGCGGGGGCCGGGCTGAAGATACGCAGTACTTC
J gene: TRBJ2-3; V gene: TRBV27; clone size: .; D gene: .; CDR3 protein: CVSRGRGGGDTDTQYF; CDR3 DNA: TGTGTCAGCAGGGGCCGCGGGGGCGGTGACACAGATACCCAGTATTTT
J gene: TRBJ2-7; V gene: TRBV4-1; clone size: few; D gene: .; CDR3 protein: CASSTGRSYEQYF; CDR3 DNA: TGCGCCAGCAGTACGGGCCGCTCCTACGAGCAGTACTTC
J gene: TRBJ1-1; V gene: TRBV4-1; clone size: many; D gene: .; CDR3 protein: CASSQVRAGEAFF; CDR3 DNA: TGCGCCAGCAGCCAAGTCAGGGCGGGTGAAGCTTTCTTT
J gene: TRBJ2-1; V gene: TRBV6-1; clone size: .; D gene: TRBD2; CDR3 protein: CASSSGTSDYNEQFF; CDR3 DNA: TGTGCCAGCTCTTCCGGGACTAGCGATTACAATGAGCAGTTCTTC
J gene: TRBJ2-3; V gene: TRBV10-2; clone size: .; D gene: .; CDR3 protein: CAGKGSRDPDTQYF; CDR3 DNA: TGCGCCGGCAAGGGCAGCCGAGACCCAGATACCCAGTACTTT
J gene: TRBJ2-7; V gene: TRBV6-5; clone size: .; D gene: .; CDR3 protein: CASSYGLLAYEQYF; CDR3 DNA: TGTGCCAGCAGTTACGGTTTATTAGCCTACGAGCAGTACTTC
J gene: TRBJ2-7; V gene: TRBV27; clone size: .; D gene: .; CDR3 protein: CASSLGENSGSSYEQYF; CDR3 DNA: TGTGCCAGCAGTTTAGGGGAGAATAGCGGAAGCTCCTACGAGCAGTACTTC
J gene: TRBJ2-3; V gene: TRBV6-1; clone size: .; D gene: TRBD2; CDR3 protein: CASSRQAGSTGAQYF; CDR3 DNA: TGTGCCAGCAGCCGACAAGCGGGAAGCACCGGGGCGCAGTATTTT
J gene: TRBJ2-3; V gene: TRBV27; clone size: .; D gene: .; CDR3 protein: CASSLGAGQDTQYF; CDR3 DNA: TGTGCCAGCAGTTTAGGGGCAGGTCAAGATACGCAGTACTTT
J gene: TRBJ2-3; V gene: TRBV10-1; clone size: .; D gene: .; CDR3 protein: CASSGGRDSETQYF; CDR3 DNA: TGCGCCAGCAGCGGAGGGCGGGACTCAGAGACGCAGTACTTT
J gene: TRBJ2-3; V gene: TRBV12-3/TRBV12-4; clone size: many; D gene: .; CDR3 protein: CASSFGDTQYF; CDR3 DNA: TGTGCCAGCAGTTTTGGAGATACGCAGTATTTT
J gene: TRBJ2-2; V gene: TRBV6-1; clone size: .; D gene: .; CDR3 protein: CASRTRTGELFF; CDR3 DNA: TGTGCCAGCAGGACAAGAACCGGGGAGCTGTTTTTT
J gene: TRBJ2-2; V gene: TRBV20-1; clone size: many; D gene: TRBD2; CDR3 protein: CSAHLRVAGVGSGELFF; CDR3 DNA: TGCAGTGCCCACCTAAGGGTAGCGGGAGTAGGATCGGGGGAGCTGTTTTTT
J gene: TRBJ2-3; V gene: TRBV25-1; clone size: .; D gene: .; CDR3 protein: CASSESGLSSTDTQYF; CDR3 DNA: TGTGCCAGCAGTGAATCGGGCCTGTCGAGCACAGATACGCAGTATTTT
J gene: TRBJ1-6; V gene: TRBV27; clone size: .; D gene: .; CDR3 protein: CASRPSQSQPLHF; CDR3 DNA: TGTGCCAGCAGACCTTCCCAGAGTCAGCCCCTCCACTTT